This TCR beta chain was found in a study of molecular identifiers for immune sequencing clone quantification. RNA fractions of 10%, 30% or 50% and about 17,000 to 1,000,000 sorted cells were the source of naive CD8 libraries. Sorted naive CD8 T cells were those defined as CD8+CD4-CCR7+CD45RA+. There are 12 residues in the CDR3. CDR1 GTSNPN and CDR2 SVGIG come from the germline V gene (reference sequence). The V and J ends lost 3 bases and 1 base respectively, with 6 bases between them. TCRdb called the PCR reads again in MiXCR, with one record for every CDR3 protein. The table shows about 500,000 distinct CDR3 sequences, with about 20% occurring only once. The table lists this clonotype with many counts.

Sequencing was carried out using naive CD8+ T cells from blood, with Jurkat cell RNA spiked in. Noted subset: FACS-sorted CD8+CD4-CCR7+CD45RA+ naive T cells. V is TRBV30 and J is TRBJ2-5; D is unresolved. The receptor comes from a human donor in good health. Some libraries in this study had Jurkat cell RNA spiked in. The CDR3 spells CAWRYSQETQYF. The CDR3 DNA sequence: TGTGCCTGGAGATACAGCCAAGAGACCCAGTACTTC.